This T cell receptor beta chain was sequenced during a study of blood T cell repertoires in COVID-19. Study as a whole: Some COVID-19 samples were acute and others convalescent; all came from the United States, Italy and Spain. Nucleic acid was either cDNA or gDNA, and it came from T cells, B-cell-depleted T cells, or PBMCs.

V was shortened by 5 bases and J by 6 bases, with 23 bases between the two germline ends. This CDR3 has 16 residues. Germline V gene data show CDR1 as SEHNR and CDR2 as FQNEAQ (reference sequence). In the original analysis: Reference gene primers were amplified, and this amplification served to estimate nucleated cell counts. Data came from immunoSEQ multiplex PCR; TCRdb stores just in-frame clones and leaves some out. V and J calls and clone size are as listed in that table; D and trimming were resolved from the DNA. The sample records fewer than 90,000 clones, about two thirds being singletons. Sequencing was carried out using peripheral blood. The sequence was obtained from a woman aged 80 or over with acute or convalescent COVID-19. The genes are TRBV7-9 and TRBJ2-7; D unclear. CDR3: CASSPDRGGSVSEQYF. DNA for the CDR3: TGTGCCAGCAGCCCCGACCGCGGCGGCTCAGTCTCCGAGCAGTACTTC.